The rows below give T cell receptor beta chains drawn from one sample of a study of shared clonotypes between healthy human individuals. Profiling relied on immunoSEQ multiplex PCR, and the TCRdb table lists in-frame clones only, not all of them. The table shows millions of clones, with approximately 94% occurring only once. Source material: naive CD4+ T cells sorted from blood. The receptors were sampled from a man in his late teens or twenties in good health. CDR3s include the opening cysteine and the closing phenylalanine or tryptophan. The order of the fields is J gene, V gene, clone size, CDR3 length, D gene, CDR3 protein, CDR3 DNA. D genes are given only for firm matches. Size values are once, few and many counts, or a class for expanded clones, and some rows have none.

J gene: TRBJ1-2; V gene: TRBV15; clone size: -; CDR3 length: 13; D gene: -; CDR3 protein: CATSRDLDYGYTF; CDR3 DNA: TGTGCCACCAGCAGAGATCTCGACTATGGCTACACCTTC
J gene: TRBJ2-3; V gene: TRBV1; clone size: -; CDR3 length: 17; D gene: -; CDR3 protein: CTSSQDTSGGITDTQYF; CDR3 DNA: TGCACCAGCAGCCAAGATACTAGCGGGGGGATCACAGATACGCAGTATTTT
J gene: TRBJ2-5; V gene: TRBV10-2; clone size: -; CDR3 length: 14; D gene: -; CDR3 protein: CASSRLALAETQYF; CDR3 DNA: TGCGCCAGCAGCCGGCTAGCTCTGGCTGAGACCCAGTACTTC
J gene: TRBJ1-2; V gene: TRBV4-1; clone size: -; CDR3 length: 13; D gene: -; CDR3 protein: CASSQDGLYGYTF; CDR3 DNA: TGCGCCAGCAGCCAAGATGGCCTCTATGGCTACACCTTC
J gene: TRBJ1-2; V gene: TRBV7-6; clone size: -; CDR3 length: 15; D gene: -; CDR3 protein: CASSPSSEGLGGYTF; CDR3 DNA: TGTGCCAGCAGCCCTAGTTCTGAGGGTCTTGGGGGCTACACCTTC
J gene: TRBJ2-3; V gene: TRBV2; clone size: -; CDR3 length: 13; D gene: TRBD2; CDR3 protein: CASTHYGAGDQYF; CDR3 DNA: TGTGCCAGCACCCACTATGGGGCGGGAGATCAGTATTTT
J gene: TRBJ2-7; V gene: TRBV6-6; clone size: once; CDR3 length: 13; D gene: -; CDR3 protein: CASREPLVDEQYF; CDR3 DNA: TGTGCCAGCAGGGAGCCACTGGTGGACGAGCAGTACTTC
J gene: TRBJ2-1; V gene: TRBV5-4; clone size: once; CDR3 length: 15; D gene: TRBD2; CDR3 protein: CASSRTSGGYNEQFF; CDR3 DNA: TGTGCCAGCAGCCGGACTAGCGGTGGATACAATGAGCAGTTCTTC
J gene: TRBJ2-1; V gene: TRBV7-9; clone size: -; CDR3 length: 15; D gene: -; CDR3 protein: CASSLGRASGNEQFF; CDR3 DNA: TGTGCCAGCAGCTTAGGGAGGGCCTCGGGGAATGAGCAGTTCTTC
J gene: TRBJ1-5; V gene: TRBV19; clone size: -; CDR3 length: 18; D gene: -; CDR3 protein: CASSIESAGVGRNQPQHF; CDR3 DNA: TGTGCCAGTAGTATAGAGTCCGCGGGCGTGGGGCGGAATCAGCCCCAGCATTTT
J gene: TRBJ1-2; V gene: TRBV6-1; clone size: -; CDR3 length: 18; D gene: -; CDR3 protein: CASSERRGAVGANYGYTF; CDR3 DNA: TGTGCCAGCAGTGAACGTCGGGGGGCGGTAGGGGCTAACTATGGCTACACCTTC
J gene: TRBJ1-1; V gene: TRBV10-3; clone size: -; CDR3 length: 16; D gene: -; CDR3 protein: CAISEKGQGMNTEAFF; CDR3 DNA: TGTGCCATCAGTGAGAAGGGTCAGGGCATGAACACTGAAGCTTTCTTT
J gene: TRBJ2-1; V gene: TRBV30; clone size: -; CDR3 length: 11; D gene: -; CDR3 protein: CGWSGLNEQFF; CDR3 DNA: TGTGGATGGAGCGGTCTCAATGAGCAGTTCTTC
J gene: TRBJ2-7; V gene: TRBV18; clone size: -; CDR3 length: 16; D gene: -; CDR3 protein: CASSPLPGGSSYEQYF; CDR3 DNA: TGTGCCAGCTCCCCGCTCCCCGGGGGAAGCTCCTACGAGCAGTACTTC
J gene: TRBJ2-5; V gene: TRBV15; clone size: once; CDR3 length: 14; D gene: -; CDR3 protein: CATSRGRFQETQYF; CDR3 DNA: TGTGCCACCAGCAGAGGAAGGTTTCAAGAGACCCAGTACTTC
J gene: TRBJ2-7; V gene: TRBV30; clone size: -; CDR3 length: 12; D gene: -; CDR3 protein: CAYRTISYEQYF; CDR3 DNA: TGTGCCTATAGGACCATCTCCTACGAGCAGTACTTC
J gene: TRBJ1-2; V gene: TRBV6-1; clone size: -; CDR3 length: 14; D gene: TRBD1; CDR3 protein: CASSLWTGNYGYTF; CDR3 DNA: TGTGCCAGCAGCCTTTGGACAGGGAACTATGGCTACACCTTC
J gene: TRBJ1-6; V gene: TRBV5-6; clone size: -; CDR3 length: 15; D gene: -; CDR3 protein: CASSLEQRGNSPLHF; CDR3 DNA: TGTGCCAGCAGCTTGGAACAGAGGGGAAATTCACCCCTCCACTTT
J gene: TRBJ1-1; V gene: TRBV30; clone size: -; CDR3 length: 9; D gene: -; CDR3 protein: CASSRGAFF; CDR3 DNA: TGTGCCTCCTCCCGGGGAGCTTTCTTT
J gene: TRBJ2-1; V gene: TRBV5-1; clone size: -; CDR3 length: 15; D gene: TRBD2; CDR3 protein: CASSLVSGDYNEQFF; CDR3 DNA: TGCGCCAGCAGCTTGGTTAGCGGGGACTACAATGAGCAGTTCTTC
J gene: TRBJ1-6; V gene: TRBV21-1; clone size: -; CDR3 length: 18; D gene: -; CDR3 protein: CASSKVRAGGSDNSPLHF; CDR3 DNA: TGTGCCAGCAGCAAAGTTAGGGCAGGGGGCAGCGATAATTCACCCCTCCACTTT
J gene: TRBJ1-1; V gene: TRBV5-1; clone size: -; CDR3 length: 14; D gene: -; CDR3 protein: CASMGGTSYTEAFF; CDR3 DNA: TGCGCCAGCATGGGCGGGACTTCGTACACTGAAGCTTTCTTT
J gene: TRBJ2-5; V gene: TRBV29-1; clone size: -; CDR3 length: 13; D gene: -; CDR3 protein: CSVGRAPQETQYF; CDR3 DNA: TGCAGCGTGGGGCGGGCCCCCCAAGAGACCCAGTACTTC
J gene: TRBJ2-7; V gene: TRBV28; clone size: -; CDR3 length: 15; D gene: -; CDR3 protein: CASSYLRVGSYEQYF; CDR3 DNA: TGTGCCAGCAGTTACCTCAGGGTGGGCTCCTACGAGCAGTACTTC
J gene: TRBJ2-3; V gene: TRBV27; clone size: -; CDR3 length: 15; D gene: -; CDR3 protein: CASKGGRGSTDTQYF; CDR3 DNA: TGTGCCAGCAAAGGGGGAAGGGGTTCCACAGATACGCAGTATTTT
J gene: TRBJ1-4; V gene: TRBV6-5; clone size: few; CDR3 length: 14; D gene: -; CDR3 protein: CASSYSRRGSGLFF; CDR3 DNA: TGTGCCAGCAGTTACTCCCGTCGGGGTTCCGGACTGTTTTTT
J gene: TRBJ2-2; V gene: TRBV30; clone size: -; CDR3 length: 14; D gene: -; CDR3 protein: CAWSGGANTGELFF; CDR3 DNA: TGTGCCTGGAGTGGAGGGGCGAACACCGGGGAGCTGTTTTTT
J gene: TRBJ1-1; V gene: TRBV25-1; clone size: few; CDR3 length: 15; D gene: TRBD1; CDR3 protein: CASSDDRGGNTEAFF; CDR3 DNA: TGTGCCAGCTCCGATGACAGGGGAGGGAACACTGAAGCTTTCTTT
J gene: TRBJ1-3; V gene: TRBV19; clone size: -; CDR3 length: 14; D gene: -; CDR3 protein: CATMTTFAGNTIYF; CDR3 DNA: TGTGCCACCATGACGACCTTTGCTGGAAACACCATATATTTT
J gene: TRBJ1-1; V gene: TRBV4-1; clone size: -; CDR3 length: 16; D gene: TRBD1; CDR3 protein: CASSQDLYRGAAEAFF; CDR3 DNA: TGCGCCAGCAGCCAAGATCTGTACAGGGGGGCGGCTGAAGCTTTCTTT
J gene: TRBJ1-2; V gene: TRBV7-9; clone size: -; CDR3 length: 13; D gene: -; CDR3 protein: CASSPDRRYGYTF; CDR3 DNA: TGTGCCAGCAGTCCCGACAGGCGATATGGCTACACCTTC
J gene: TRBJ2-1; V gene: TRBV4-1; clone size: -; CDR3 length: 16; D gene: TRBD2; CDR3 protein: CASSSLLAGVRNEQFF; CDR3 DNA: TGCGCCAGCAGCTCGCTGCTAGCGGGAGTTCGCAATGAGCAGTTCTTC
J gene: TRBJ1-1; V gene: TRBV18; clone size: few; CDR3 length: 14; D gene: -; CDR3 protein: CASSPPWVNTEAFF; CDR3 DNA: TGTGCCAGCTCACCACCGTGGGTGAACACTGAAGCTTTCTTT
J gene: TRBJ1-1; V gene: TRBV27; clone size: -; CDR3 length: 17; D gene: -; CDR3 protein: CASSLKWDIRANTEAFF; CDR3 DNA: TGTGCCAGCAGTTTAAAGTGGGATATCAGGGCGAACACTGAAGCTTTCTTT
J gene: TRBJ2-1; V gene: TRBV7-6; clone size: -; CDR3 length: 18; D gene: TRBD2; CDR3 protein: CASSLLVYIAGGSNEQFF; CDR3 DNA: TGTGCCAGCAGCTTACTTGTATATATAGCGGGAGGGAGCAATGAGCAGTTCTTC
J gene: TRBJ2-7; V gene: TRBV19; clone size: -; CDR3 length: 15; D gene: -; CDR3 protein: CASSTRTESSYEQYF; CDR3 DNA: TGTGCCAGTAGTACCCGGACAGAAAGCTCCTACGAGCAGTACTTC
J gene: TRBJ2-3; V gene: TRBV6-1; clone size: -; CDR3 length: 15; D gene: TRBD2; CDR3 protein: CASILRGGPTDTQYF; CDR3 DNA: TGTGCCAGCATACTTCGCGGGGGGCCCACAGATACGCAGTATTTT
J gene: TRBJ1-6; V gene: TRBV6-5; clone size: few; CDR3 length: 13; D gene: -; CDR3 protein: CASSSPGVTPLHF; CDR3 DNA: TGTGCCAGCAGTTCTCCAGGAGTGACACCCCTCCACTTT
J gene: TRBJ2-4; V gene: TRBV21-1; clone size: -; CDR3 length: 13; D gene: -; CDR3 protein: CANPGFPKNIQYF; CDR3 DNA: TGTGCCAACCCAGGATTTCCCAAAAACATTCAGTACTTC
J gene: TRBJ2-2; V gene: TRBV4-3; clone size: -; CDR3 length: 15; D gene: -; CDR3 protein: CASSQEDSNTGELFF; CDR3 DNA: TGCGCCAGCAGCCAAGAGGACAGCAACACCGGGGAGCTGTTTTTT
J gene: TRBJ1-3; V gene: TRBV9; clone size: -; CDR3 length: 16; D gene: TRBD1; CDR3 protein: CASSVRQGTSGNTIYF; CDR3 DNA: TGTGCCAGCAGCGTAAGACAGGGAACCTCTGGAAACACCATATATTTT
J gene: TRBJ1-1; V gene: TRBV7-2; clone size: once; CDR3 length: 14; D gene: -; CDR3 protein: CASAREGLNTEAFF; CDR3 DNA: TGTGCCAGCGCCCGGGAGGGACTGAACACTGAAGCTTTCTTT
J gene: TRBJ2-2; V gene: TRBV5-4; clone size: -; CDR3 length: 12; D gene: -; CDR3 protein: CASSSTAGELFF; CDR3 DNA: TGTGCCAGCAGCTCGACCGCCGGGGAGCTGTTTTTT
J gene: TRBJ2-7; V gene: TRBV12-5; clone size: -; CDR3 length: 14; D gene: -; CDR3 protein: CASGSASLAYEQYF; CDR3 DNA: TGTGCTAGTGGTTCCGCCTCTCTGGCCTACGAGCAGTACTTC